Shown below are 9 T cell receptor beta chains from a single sample sequenced in a study of graft-versus-host responses after intestinal transplantation. Assay used: immunoSEQ multiplex PCR; TCRdb lists only in-frame clones, some missing. The sample consists of 60,000 or so clones, around nine tenths of them appearing once. This specimen was PBMCs, taken 118 to 130 days after intestinal transplantation. These receptors originate from a human patient who received an intestinal transplant, so some T cells may come from the graft donor.

This chain connects TRBV28 to TRBJ2-7; D might be TRBD2 (6 bases). This CDR3 contains 14 residues. CDR1 MDHEN and CDR2 SYDVKM come from the germline V gene. V was shortened by 3 bases and J by 2 bases, with 11 bases between the two germline ends. CDR3 in amino acids: CASSFASATYEQYF. The CDR3 coding sequence is TGTGCCAGCAGTTTCGCTAGCGCGACCTACGAGCAGTACTTC.

The genes are TRBV7-8 and TRBJ2-1, with 7 bases lining up with TRBD1. CDR3 length: 18 amino acids. Per germline, CDR1 SGHVS and CDR2 FQNEAQ. V trimming: 5 bases; J trimming: 1 base; junction bases outside the gene matches: 14. For the CDR3, the DNA is TGTGCCAGCAGCCACAGGGGCCTGGACTCCCTATCCTACAATGAGCAGTTCTTC. Encoded protein: CASSHRGLDSLSYNEQFF.

The V and J genes are TRBV2 and TRBJ2-3; the match to TRBD2 covers 8 bases. The CDR3 is 15 amino acids. Germline V gene lookup returns CDR1 SNHLY and CDR2 FYNNEI. The V and J ends lost 6 bases and 3 bases, in that order; junction bases with no gene match: 8. Written as DNA, the CDR3 is TGTGCCAGCAGCGCGGGACTAGGGTCTACAGATACGCAGTATTTT. It specifies CASSAGLGSTDTQYF.

The chain has TRBV5-5 and TRBJ1-2; 7 nucleotides agree with TRBD1. Germline V gene data show CDR1 as SGHKS and CDR2 as YYEKEE (reference sequence). This CDR3 is built from 15 residues. V lost 3 bases to trimming and J lost 2 bases; unmatched junction nucleotides: 7. In DNA, the CDR3 is TGTGCCAGCAGCTGGGAGCCGACAGGGAACTATGGCTACACCTTC. Amino acid sequence: CASSWEPTGNYGYTF.

Only a few counts were recorded for this clone. This sequence joins TRBV10-3 and TRBJ2-7; D is uncertain. Looked up from germline, CDR1 is ENHRY and CDR2 is SYGVKD. Trimming shortened V by 6 bases and J by 0 bases, and 9 bases separated the two germline ends. There are 13 residues in the CDR3. The CDR3 nucleotides are TGTGCCATCAGCGGACCGGTCTCCTACGAGCAGTACTTC. It yields the protein CAISGPVSYEQYF.

As to this clone: The same CDR3 also results from other DNA sequences found in this sample. The CDR3 region is CASSQRLLQTGGKNIQYF. Here the CDR3 DNA reads TGCGCCAGCAGCCAACGACTATTGCAGACAGGGGGCAAAAACATTCAGTACTTC. This chain joins TRBV4-1 and TRBJ2-4; 9 bases align to TRBD1. Trimming cost V 2 bases and J 3 bases; bases outside gene matches: 11. This CDR3 comprises 18 residues. Per the germline V gene, CDR1 is MGHRA and CDR2 is YSYEKL.

This chain joins TRBV11-2 and TRBJ1-2, with D maybe TRBD1 (6 bases). The CDR3 totals 16 residues. Germline V CDR1 and CDR2: SGHAT, FQNNGV. Between the trimmed V and J ends, which lost 0 bases and 3 bases, there was a span of 14 bases. CDR3 sequence reads: CASSLETGTLDYGYTF. DNA for the CDR3: TGTGCCAGCAGCTTAGAGACTGGGACACTAGACTATGGCTACACCTTC.

The rearrangement joins TRBV19 to TRBJ1-1; D is unresolved. Looked up from germline, CDR1 is LNHDA and CDR2 is SQIVND (reference sequence). The CDR3 consists of 14 residues. V gave up 4 bases and J gave up 0 bases, with 9 bases separating them. The chain's CDR3 is CASSRWEVNTEAFF. As DNA, the CDR3 is TGTGCCAGTAGTAGATGGGAGGTGAACACTGAAGCTTTCTTT.

The J gene is TRBJ2-7, the V gene TRBV29-1; 7 bases line up with TRBD1. The germline CDR1 and CDR2 sequences are SQVTM and ANQGSEA. The CDR3 runs 14 residues. Losses at the gene ends were 4 bases for V and 0 bases for J; bases not matched to a gene: 6. The CDR3 DNA reads TGCAGCGTTGTAGGTGGGGACAGCTCCTACGAGCAGTACTTC. Encoded protein: CSVVGGDSSYEQYF.